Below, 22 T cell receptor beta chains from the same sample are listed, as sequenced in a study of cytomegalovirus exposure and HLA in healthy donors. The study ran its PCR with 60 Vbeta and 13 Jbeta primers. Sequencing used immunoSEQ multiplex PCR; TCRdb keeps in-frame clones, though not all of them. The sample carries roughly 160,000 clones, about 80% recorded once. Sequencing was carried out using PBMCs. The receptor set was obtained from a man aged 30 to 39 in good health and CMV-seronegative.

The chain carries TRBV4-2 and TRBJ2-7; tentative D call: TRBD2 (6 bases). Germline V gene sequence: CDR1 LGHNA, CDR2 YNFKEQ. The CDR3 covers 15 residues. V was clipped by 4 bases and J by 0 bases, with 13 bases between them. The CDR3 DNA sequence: TGTGCCAGCAGCCGAGGAGGGAAGGGCTCCTACGAGCAGTACTTC. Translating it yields CASSRGGKGSYEQYF.

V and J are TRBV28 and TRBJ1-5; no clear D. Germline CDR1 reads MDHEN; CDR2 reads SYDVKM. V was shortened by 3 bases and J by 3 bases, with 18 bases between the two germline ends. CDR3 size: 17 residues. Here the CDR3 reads CASSFSTIVSNNQPQHF. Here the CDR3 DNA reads TGTGCCAGCAGTTTCTCTACTATTGTTTCAAACAATCAGCCCCAGCATTTT.

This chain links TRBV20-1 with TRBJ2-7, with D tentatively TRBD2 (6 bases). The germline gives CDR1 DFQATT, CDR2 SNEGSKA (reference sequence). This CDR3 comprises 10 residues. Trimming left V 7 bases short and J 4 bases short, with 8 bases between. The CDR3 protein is CSVGSYEQYF. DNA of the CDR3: TGCAGTGTCGGGAGTTACGAGCAGTACTTC.

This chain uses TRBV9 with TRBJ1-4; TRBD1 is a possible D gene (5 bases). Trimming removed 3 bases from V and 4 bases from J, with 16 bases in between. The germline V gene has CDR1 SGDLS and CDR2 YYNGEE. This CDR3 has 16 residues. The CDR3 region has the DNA TGTGCCAGCAGCGCCGACCCGTGGGGGGGTAATGAAAAACTGTTTTTT. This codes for CASSADPWGGNEKLFF.

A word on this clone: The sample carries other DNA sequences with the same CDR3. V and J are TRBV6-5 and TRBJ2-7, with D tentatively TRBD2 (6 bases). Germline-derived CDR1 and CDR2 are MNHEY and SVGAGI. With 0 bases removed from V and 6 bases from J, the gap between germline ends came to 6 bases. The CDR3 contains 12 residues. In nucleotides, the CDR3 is TGTGCCAGCAGTTACTCGGGAGGCGAGCAGTACTTC. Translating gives CASSYSGGEQYF.

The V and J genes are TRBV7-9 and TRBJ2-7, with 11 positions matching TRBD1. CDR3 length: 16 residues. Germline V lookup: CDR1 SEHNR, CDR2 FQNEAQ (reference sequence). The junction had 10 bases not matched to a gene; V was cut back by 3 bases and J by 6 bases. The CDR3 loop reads CASSFADRTGGSEQYF. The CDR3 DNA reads TGTGCCAGCAGCTTCGCCGATCGGACAGGGGGCTCCGAGCAGTACTTC.

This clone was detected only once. The chain's CDR3 is CASSIAGVQEQYF. DNA for the CDR3: TGTGCCAGCAGCATAGCGGGAGTTCAAGAGCAGTACTTC. This sequence joins TRBV5-4 and TRBJ2-7; the match to TRBD2 covers 9 bases. Germline CDR1 reads SGHNT; CDR2 reads YYREEE (reference sequence). There are 13 residues in the CDR3. Unmatched junction bases numbered 6, after V lost 4 bases and J lost 7 bases.

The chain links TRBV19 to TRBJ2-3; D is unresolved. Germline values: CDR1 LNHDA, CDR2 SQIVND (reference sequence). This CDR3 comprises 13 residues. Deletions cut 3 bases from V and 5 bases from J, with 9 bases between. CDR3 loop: CASSIRGEDTQYF. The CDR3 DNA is TGTGCCAGTAGTATCAGAGGCGAAGATACGCAGTATTTT.

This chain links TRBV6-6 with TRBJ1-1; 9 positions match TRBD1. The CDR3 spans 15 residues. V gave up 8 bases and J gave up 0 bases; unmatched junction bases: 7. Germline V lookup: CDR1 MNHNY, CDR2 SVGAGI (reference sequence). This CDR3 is CASVRDRALNTEAFF. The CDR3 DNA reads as TGTGCCAGCGTGAGGGACAGGGCACTGAACACTGAAGCTTTCTTT.

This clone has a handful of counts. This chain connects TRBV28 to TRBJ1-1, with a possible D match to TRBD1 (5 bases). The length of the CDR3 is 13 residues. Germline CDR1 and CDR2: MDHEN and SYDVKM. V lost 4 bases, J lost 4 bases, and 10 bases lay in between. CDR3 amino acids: CASSWMGGTEAFF. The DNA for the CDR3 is TGTGCCAGCAGTTGGATGGGGGGCACTGAAGCTTTCTTT.

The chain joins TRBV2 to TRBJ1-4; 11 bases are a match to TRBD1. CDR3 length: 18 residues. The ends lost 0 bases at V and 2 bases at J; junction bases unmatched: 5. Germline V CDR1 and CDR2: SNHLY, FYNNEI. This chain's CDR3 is CASSEAWTGGVTNEKLFF. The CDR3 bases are TGTGCCAGCAGTGAAGCTTGGACAGGGGGCGTCACTAATGAAAAACTGTTTTTT. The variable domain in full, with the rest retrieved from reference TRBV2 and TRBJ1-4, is EPEVTQTPSHQVTQMGQEVILRCVPISNHLYFYWYRQILGQKVEFLVSFYNNEISEKSEIFDDQFSVERPDGSNFTLKIRSTKLEDSAMYFCASSEAWTGGVTNEKLFFGSGTQLSVL.

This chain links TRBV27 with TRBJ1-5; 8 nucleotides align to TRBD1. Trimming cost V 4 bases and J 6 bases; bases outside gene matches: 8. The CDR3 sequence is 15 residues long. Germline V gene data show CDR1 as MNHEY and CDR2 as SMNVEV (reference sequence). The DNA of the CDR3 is TGTGCCAGCAGTTCCCCCGGACAGGGAACTCAGCCCCAGCATTTT. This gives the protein CASSSPGQGTQPQHF.

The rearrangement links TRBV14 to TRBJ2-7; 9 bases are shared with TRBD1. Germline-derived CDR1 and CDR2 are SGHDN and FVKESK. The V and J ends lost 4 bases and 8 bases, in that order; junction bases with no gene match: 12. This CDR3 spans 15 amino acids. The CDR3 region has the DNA TGTGCCAGCAGCCGGGGAGCCACAGGGGGCGCTCAGCAGTACTTC. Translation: CASSRGATGGAQQYF.

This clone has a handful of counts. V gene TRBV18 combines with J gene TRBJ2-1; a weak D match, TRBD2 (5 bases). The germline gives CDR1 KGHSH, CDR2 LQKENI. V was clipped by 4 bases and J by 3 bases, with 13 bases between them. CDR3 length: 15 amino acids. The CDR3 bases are TGTGCCAGCTCACTTGAGGGAGTCTACTACAATGAGCAGTTCTTC. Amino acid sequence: CASSLEGVYYNEQFF.

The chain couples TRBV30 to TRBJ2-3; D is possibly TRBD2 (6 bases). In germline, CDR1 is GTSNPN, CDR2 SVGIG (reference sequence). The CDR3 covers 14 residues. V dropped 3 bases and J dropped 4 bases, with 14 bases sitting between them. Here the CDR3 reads CAWSPGWGADTQYF. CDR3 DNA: TGTGCCTGGAGCCCGGGTTGGGGGGCAGATACGCAGTATTTT.

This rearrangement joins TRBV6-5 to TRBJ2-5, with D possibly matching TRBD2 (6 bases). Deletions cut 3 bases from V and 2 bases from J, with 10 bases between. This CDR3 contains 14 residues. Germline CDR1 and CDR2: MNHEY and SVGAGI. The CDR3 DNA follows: TGTGCCAGCAGTTATTTCGGGGGACAAGAGACCCAGTACTTC. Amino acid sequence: CASSYFGGQETQYF.

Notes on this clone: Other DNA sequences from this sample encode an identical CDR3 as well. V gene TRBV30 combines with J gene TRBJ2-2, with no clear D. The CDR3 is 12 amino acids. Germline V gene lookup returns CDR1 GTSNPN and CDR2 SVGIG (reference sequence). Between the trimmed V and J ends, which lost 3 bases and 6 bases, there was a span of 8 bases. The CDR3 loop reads CAWREGAGELFF. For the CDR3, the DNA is TGTGCCTGGAGGGAAGGAGCCGGGGAGCTGTTTTTT.

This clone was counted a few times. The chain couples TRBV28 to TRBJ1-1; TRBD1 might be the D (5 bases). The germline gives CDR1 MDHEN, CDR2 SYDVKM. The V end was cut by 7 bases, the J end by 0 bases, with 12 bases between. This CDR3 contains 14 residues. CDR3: CASIHRSLNTEAFF. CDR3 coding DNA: TGTGCCAGCATCCACAGGAGTTTGAACACTGAAGCTTTCTTT.

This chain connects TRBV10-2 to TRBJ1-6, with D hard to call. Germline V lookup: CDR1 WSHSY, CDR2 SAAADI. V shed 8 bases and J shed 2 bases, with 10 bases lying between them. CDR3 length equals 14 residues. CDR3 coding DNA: TGCGCCAGCCGCGATTTAACCTATAATTCACCCCTCCACTTT. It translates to CASRDLTYNSPLHF.

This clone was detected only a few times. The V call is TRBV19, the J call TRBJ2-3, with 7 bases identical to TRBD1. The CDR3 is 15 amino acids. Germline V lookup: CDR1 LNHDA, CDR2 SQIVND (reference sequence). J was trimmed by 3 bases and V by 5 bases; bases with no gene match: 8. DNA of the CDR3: TGTGCCAGTAGTGGAAAGGGACAGCGAACAGATACGCAGTATTTT. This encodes CASSGKGQRTDTQYF.

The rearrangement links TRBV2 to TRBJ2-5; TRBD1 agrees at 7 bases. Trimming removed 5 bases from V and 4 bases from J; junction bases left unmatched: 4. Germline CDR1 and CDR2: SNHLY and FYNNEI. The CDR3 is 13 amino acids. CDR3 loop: CASSPDRVETQYF. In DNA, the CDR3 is TGTGCCAGCAGTCCCGACAGGGTAGAGACCCAGTACTTC.

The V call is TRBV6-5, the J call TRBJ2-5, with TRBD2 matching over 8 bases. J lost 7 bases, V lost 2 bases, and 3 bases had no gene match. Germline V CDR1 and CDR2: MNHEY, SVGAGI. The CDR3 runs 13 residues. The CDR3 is CASSYGTSGTQYF. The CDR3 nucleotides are TGTGCCAGCAGTTACGGCACTAGCGGGACCCAGTACTTC.